This passage covers 21 T cell receptor beta chains from one sample sequenced in a study of blood T cell repertoires in COVID-19. Generated by immunoSEQ multiplex PCR, the TCRdb table keeps only in-frame clones and is missing some. The table lists around 260,000 clones, more than 75% of them singletons. Sequencing input: peripheral blood. Receptors were obtained from a woman between 50 and 59 years old with acute or convalescent COVID-19.

This chain links TRBV24-1 with TRBJ2-1, with 10 nucleotides matching TRBD2. The germline V gene has CDR1 KGHDR and CDR2 SFDVKD. The J segment lost 7 bases and the V segment lost 4 bases, leaving 9 bases of the junction unmatched. The CDR3 extends over 16 amino acids. CDR3 nucleotide sequence: TGTGCCACCAGTGAATACGGACTAGCGGCTTATAATGAGCAGTTCTTC. Its protein product is CATSEYGLAAYNEQFF.

V is TRBV27 and J is TRBJ2-6, with D possibly being TRBD2 (5 bases). This CDR3 region has 15 residues. Germline V gene data show CDR1 as MNHEY and CDR2 as SMNVEV (reference sequence). The germline V and J ends were trimmed by 5 bases and 2 bases, with 10 bases remaining between them. The CDR3: CASSEAGAGANVLTF. For the CDR3, the DNA is TGTGCCAGCAGTGAGGCCGGGGCTGGGGCCAACGTCCTGACTTTC.

The rearrangement uses TRBV3-1 (or the pseudogene TRBV3-2) and TRBJ1-1; no reliable D call. The ends were cut back, 0 bases at V and 1 base at J, with 12 bases in the middle. Germline assignment: CDR1 LGHDT and CDR2 YNNKEL (reference sequence). The CDR3 covers 16 residues. CDR3 region: CASSQDLRVQNTEAFF. The CDR3 nucleotides are TGTGCCAGCAGCCAAGATCTGAGGGTCCAGAACACTGAAGCTTTCTTT.

The rearrangement uses TRBV6-5 and TRBJ2-7; 8 positions agree with TRBD2. The CDR3 extends over 15 amino acids. V shed 2 bases, J shed 4 bases, and the junction held 7 bases outside the gene matches. Germline assignment: CDR1 MNHEY and CDR2 SVGAGI. The CDR3 nucleotides are TGTGCCAGCAGTTACGACTCCGGGACTAGGTACGAGCAGTACTTC. This encodes CASSYDSGTRYEQYF.

The genes are TRBV7-2 and TRBJ1-1; possible D gene TRBD1, 5 bases. The CDR3 runs to 14 residues. Germline V CDR1 and CDR2: SGHTA, FQGNSA. Trimming removed 7 bases at V and 7 bases at J, with 19 bases between. CDR3 bases: TGTGCCAGCACCTTTGGGGGGAGTCGGATTGAAGCTTTCTTT. It specifies CASTFGGSRIEAFF.

The V gene is TRBV4-3, the J gene TRBJ2-6; weak D call: TRBD2 (6 bases). Germline CDR1 LGHNA, CDR2 YSLEER. Trimming removed 1 base at V and 2 bases at J, with 12 bases between. This CDR3 is 17 amino acids long. The CDR3 loop reads CASSQGVGGAGANVLTF. The CDR3 DNA reads as TGCGCCAGCAGCCAAGGGGTAGGAGGGGCTGGGGCCAACGTCCTGACTTTC.

The V gene is TRBV28, the J gene TRBJ1-1, with D perhaps TRBD1 (6 bases). CDR1 MDHEN and CDR2 SYDVKM come from the germline V gene. The CDR3 runs 13 residues. V was shortened by 6 bases and J by 7 bases, with 15 bases between the two germline ends. CDR3 residues: CASSSTGTFEAFF. CDR3 in DNA: TGTGCCAGCAGCTCAACGGGGACATTTGAAGCTTTCTTT. The full variable domain, completed using reference TRBV28 and TRBJ1-1, is DVKVTQSSRYLVKRTGEKVFLECVQDMDHENMFWYRQDPGLGLRLIYFSYDVKMKEKGDIPEGYSVSREKKERFSLILESASTNQTSMYLCASSSTGTFEAFFGQGTRLTVV.

The chain links TRBV2 to TRBJ1-5; 7 bases are a match to TRBD1. The V gene's germline CDR1 is SNHLY and CDR2 FYNNEI. After removal of 4 bases from V and 0 bases from J, the junction contained 6 bases not matched to a gene. This CDR3 comprises 16 residues. The CDR3 coding sequence is TGTGCCAGCAGTGGGGGGACAGAACATAGCAATCAGCCCCAGCATTTT. The encoded protein is CASSGGTEHSNQPQHF.

In its sample, this clone was seen once. The J gene is TRBJ2-7, the V gene TRBV12-3 or TRBV12-4; D is possibly TRBD1 (6 bases). CDR3 length equals 12 residues. V lost 7 bases, J lost 3 bases, and 10 bases lay in between. The DNA for the CDR3 is TGTGCCAGCACCTCGGACAGCTACGAGCAGTACTTC. Protein sequence: CASTSDSYEQYF.

This clone was counted a few times. The CDR3 sequence: CASSLRGQHGNIQYF. The CDR3 nucleotides read TGTGCCAGCAGTTTAAGGGGACAGCACGGAAACATTCAGTACTTC. The chain has TRBV27 and TRBJ2-4, with 7 positions matching TRBD1. The junction had 7 bases not matched to a gene; V was cut back by 2 bases and J by 6 bases. The CDR3 covers 15 residues. Germline V gene sequence: CDR1 MNHEY, CDR2 SMNVEV (reference sequence).

This clone was recorded once. This chain connects TRBV28 to TRBJ2-7; no firm D call. V lost 1 base, J lost 2 bases, and 6 bases lay in between. CDR3 length equals 13 residues. The germline CDR1 and CDR2 sequences are MDHEN and SYDVKM. CDR3 nucleotide sequence: TGTGCCAGCAGTTTATTGGCAGCCTACGAGCAGTACTTC. This codes for CASSLLAAYEQYF.

The CDR3 DNA is TGTGCCAGCAGTTTACTTCGGGGGTCGGGTGGCTACACCTTC. This translates into CASSLLRGSGGYTF. The chain combines TRBV27 with TRBJ1-2; D perhaps matches TRBD1 (5 bases). This CDR3 has 14 amino acids. Between the trimmed V and J ends, which lost 2 bases and 7 bases, there was a span of 14 bases. Germline values: CDR1 MNHEY, CDR2 SMNVEV (reference sequence).

This clone appeared a few times. The chain is built from TRBV11-2 and TRBJ1-2, with D possibly being TRBD1 (5 bases). CDR3 length: 13 amino acids. With 4 bases removed from V and 6 bases from J, the gap between germline ends came to 12 bases. Germline V CDR1 and CDR2: SGHAT, FQNNGV. CDR3 residues: CASSYGGLDGYTF. The CDR3 bases are TGTGCCAGCAGCTACGGGGGTCTGGATGGCTACACCTTC.

The rearrangement links TRBV12-5 to TRBJ2-3; D perhaps matches TRBD2 (6 bases). CDR1 is LGHNT, CDR2 FRNRAP, per germline. This CDR3 comprises 16 residues. Trimming cost V 5 bases and J 4 bases, with 19 bases left between them. CDR3 DNA sequence: TGTGCTAGTGGTCCGGGCCTGTCGGGGGTCGCAGATACGCAGTATTTT. Translated, it gives CASGPGLSGVADTQYF.

This rearrangement joins TRBV5-1 to TRBJ2-7; unclear D gene. Germline V gene data show CDR1 as SGHRS and CDR2 as YFSETQ. V lost 1 base and J 2 bases, leaving 10 bases between the germline ends. This CDR3 has 14 residues. The CDR3: CASSLISEAYEQYF. CDR3 sequence (DNA): TGCGCCAGCAGCTTGATTAGTGAGGCCTACGAGCAGTACTTC.

The chain is built from TRBV28 and TRBJ2-7; D may be TRBD1 (7 bases). Trimming took off 3 bases at V and 6 bases at J, with 30 bases between the two ends. Germline V gene lookup returns CDR1 MDHEN and CDR2 SYDVKM. CDR3 length: 19 residues. The CDR3 spells CASSLRRRYFPEQGGEQYF. CDR3 DNA sequence: TGTGCCAGCAGTTTGAGGAGACGGTACTTCCCCGAGCAGGGGGGCGAGCAGTACTTC.

The chain couples TRBV7-8 to TRBJ2-1; perhaps TRBD2 as D (6 bases). The germline V gene has CDR1 SGHVS and CDR2 FQNEAQ. Trimming cost V 5 bases and J 1 base, with 15 bases left between them. The CDR3 runs 16 residues. The CDR3 nucleotides are TGTGCCAGCAGCCCCCCCCGGGGGAAGTCCTACAATGAGCAGTTCTTC. It translates to CASSPPRGKSYNEQFF. Full variable domain (remainder filled in from reference TRBV7-8 and TRBJ2-1): GAGVSQSPRYKVAKRGQDVALRCDPISGHVSLFWYQQALGQGPEFLTYFQNEAQLDKSGLPSDRFFAERPEGSVSTLKIQRTQQEDSAVYLCASSPPRGKSYNEQFFGPGTRLTVL.

This clone was counted once. The chain couples TRBV18 to TRBJ1-4; D is possibly TRBD1 (5 bases). V was clipped by 0 bases and J by 7 bases, with 15 bases between them. This CDR3 has 16 amino acids. The germline CDR1 and CDR2 sequences are KGHSH and LQKENI. As DNA, the CDR3 is TGTGCCAGCTCACCACCGAAGGGGACCGGGAGTGAAAAACTGTTTTTT. Protein: CASSPPKGTGSEKLFF.

This sequence joins TRBV18 and TRBJ2-2; 7 bases fit TRBD2. The CDR3 extends over 17 amino acids. Per the germline V gene, CDR1 is KGHSH and CDR2 is LQKENI. Losses at the gene ends were 3 bases for V and 2 bases for J; bases not matched to a gene: 9. The CDR3 DNA reads as TGTGCCAGCTCACCTTCCCTGACTAGCAGTAACACCGGGGAGCTGTTTTTT. As protein: CASSPSLTSSNTGELFF.

The V gene is TRBV7-3, the J gene TRBJ2-7, with TRBD1 matching 7 bases. Germline CDR1 is SGHTA and CDR2 is FQGTGA. This CDR3 spans 15 amino acids. J lost 2 bases, V lost 2 bases, and 6 bases had no gene match. The DNA for the CDR3 is TGTGCCAGCAGCTTATTGGCAGGGACAGCCTACGAGCAGTACTTC. Protein: CASSLLAGTAYEQYF.

Written as DNA, the CDR3 is TGTGCCAGTACCGGGGGCGGGGGGAATCAGCCCCAGCATTTT. This encodes CASTGGGGNQPQHF. J is TRBJ1-5 and V is TRBV19; tentative D call: TRBD1 (6 bases). V was pared by 7 bases and J by 4 bases, with 14 bases between. The CDR3 totals 14 residues. The germline V gene has CDR1 LNHDA and CDR2 SQIVND (reference sequence). Full variable domain (outside the CDR3, taken from reference TRBV19 and TRBJ1-5): DGGITQSPKYLFRKEGQNVTLSCEQNLNHDAMYWYRQDPGQGLRLIYYSQIVNDFQKGDIAEGYSVSREKKESFPLTVTSAQKNPTAFYLCASTGGGGNQPQHFGDGTRLSIL.